The present entry profiles one TCR beta chain with its context. This clonotype was seen a handful of times. The antigen this receptor binds is unknown. No qualities accompany the bases; no much larger clone lies one base away. The CDR3 sequence holds 15 residues, the cysteine and phenylalanine included. Kept here is only the CDR3 DNA, which spans 45 bases and is read in frame from base 1. Here V drops 0 bases and J drops 2 bases, and the junction holds 4 bases not matched to any gene. Per the germline V gene, SGHRS is the CDR1 and YFSETQ is the CDR2. This entry belongs to a study of CD8 T cells in ankylosing spondylitis (dated by TCRdb to the late 2010s). Some background on the complete study: To find TCR variants linked to disease, the study profiled T cell receptor beta repertoires in ankylosing spondylitis patients and healthy donors. In total, the full study cohort was made up of approximately 99 healthy donors and approximately 27 ankylosing spondylitis patients. Samples of peripheral blood were taken, and for ankylosing spondylitis patients, synovial fluid was collected as well.

For sequencing, an Illumina HiSeq 2500 was employed. Quantitative 5'-RACE with molecular barcodes was used to prepare TCR beta libraries. Regarding the original processing steps: A new computational method based on a probabilistic model of VDJ rearrangement was used to identify disease-linked TCR variants. Using fastp at Q25 and MiXCR, TCRdb reprocessed the public reads and kept productive beta chains. One record per CDR3 amino acid sequence lists the most common genes and DNA. The V and J calls here are based on TCRdb, not the publication. Present in this sample are about 320,000 distinct CDR3 sequences, 11% of which were seen just once. The ten largest clones capture about 10% of the sample. The investigation overall reported the following: The disease-linked clones showed a CD8+ phenotype and occurred at relatively low frequencies in peripheral blood. According to the report, matched synovial fluid samples from ankylosing spondylitis patients were significantly enriched for the disease-linked clones. Some TCR beta motif variants had previously been reported in synovial fluid and blood of reactive arthritis patients, which suggested common disease-initiation mechanisms. Blood from ankylosing spondylitis patients appeared to be characterized by a TCR beta motif made up of about 8 highly homologous amino acid variants.

The rearranged chain carries TRBV5-1 and TRBJ2-7; 8 central nucleotides agree with TRBD1. Sequencing was carried out using blood, either unsorted or a sorted T cell fraction (not recorded which). This sequence originates from a female donor with ankylosing spondylitis or in good health (not recorded which). The CDR3 reads as follows: CASSLGGQDAYEQYF. Here is the DNA: TGCGCCAGCAGCTTGGGGGGACAGGACGCCTACGAGCAGTACTTC.